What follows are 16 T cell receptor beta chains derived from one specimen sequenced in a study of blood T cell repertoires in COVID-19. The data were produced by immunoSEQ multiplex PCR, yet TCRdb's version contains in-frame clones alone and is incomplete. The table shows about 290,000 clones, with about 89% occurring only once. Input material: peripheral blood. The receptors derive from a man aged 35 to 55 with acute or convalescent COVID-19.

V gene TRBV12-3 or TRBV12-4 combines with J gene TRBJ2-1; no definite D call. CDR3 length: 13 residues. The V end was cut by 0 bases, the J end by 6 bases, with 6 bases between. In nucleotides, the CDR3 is TGTGCCAGCAGTTTAGCGCTAGGCAATGAGCAGTTCTTC. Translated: CASSLALGNEQFF.

The CDR3 DNA is TGTGCCAGTAGCTCGGACAGGGGCCTACGAAAGTTCTTC. As protein: CASSSDRGLRKFF. This chain connects TRBV19 to TRBJ2-1; the match to TRBD1 covers 9 bases. The CDR3 is made up of 13 amino acids. The J segment lost 14 bases and the V segment lost 6 bases, leaving 11 bases of the junction unmatched. The germline gives CDR1 LNHDA, CDR2 SQIVND (reference sequence).

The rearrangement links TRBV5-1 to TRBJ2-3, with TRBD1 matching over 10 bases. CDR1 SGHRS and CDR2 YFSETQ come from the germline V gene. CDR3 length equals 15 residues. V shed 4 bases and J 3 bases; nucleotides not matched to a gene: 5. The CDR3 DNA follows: TGCGCCAGCAGCCCCGGACAGGGGGAGACAGATACGCAGTATTTT. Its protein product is CASSPGQGETDTQYF.

The CDR3 bases are TGTGCCAGCTCACCACAGGGGACAGCTAATGAGCAGTTCTTC. Translating it yields CASSPQGTANEQFF. J is TRBJ2-1 and V is TRBV18, with TRBD1 identical over 7 bases. The germline V gene encodes CDR1 KGHSH and CDR2 LQKENI. V lost 1 base, J lost 7 bases, and 4 bases stayed unmatched. This CDR3 contains 14 residues.

CDR3 DNA: TGCGCCAGCAGCTTTTCAGGGAATAGCAATCAGCCCCAGCATTTT. Translating gives CASSFSGNSNQPQHF. The rearrangement joins TRBV5-1 to TRBJ1-5; TRBD1 is a possible D gene (5 bases). Trimming removed 2 bases from V and 0 bases from J, with 9 bases in between. This CDR3 is 15 amino acids long. In germline, CDR1 is SGHRS, CDR2 YFSETQ.

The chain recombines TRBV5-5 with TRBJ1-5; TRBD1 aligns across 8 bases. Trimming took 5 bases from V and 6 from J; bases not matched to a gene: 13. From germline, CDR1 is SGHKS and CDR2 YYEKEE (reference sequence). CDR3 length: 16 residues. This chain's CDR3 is CASSSTGGTWSQPQHF. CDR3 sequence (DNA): TGTGCCAGCAGTTCTACAGGGGGTACATGGAGTCAGCCCCAGCATTTT.

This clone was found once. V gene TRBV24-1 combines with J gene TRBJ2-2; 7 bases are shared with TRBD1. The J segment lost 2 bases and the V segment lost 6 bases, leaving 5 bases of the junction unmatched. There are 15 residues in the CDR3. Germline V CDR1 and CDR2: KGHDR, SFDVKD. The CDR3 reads CATSTDRENTGELFF. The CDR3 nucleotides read TGTGCCACCAGTACCGACAGGGAAAACACCGGGGAGCTGTTTTTT.

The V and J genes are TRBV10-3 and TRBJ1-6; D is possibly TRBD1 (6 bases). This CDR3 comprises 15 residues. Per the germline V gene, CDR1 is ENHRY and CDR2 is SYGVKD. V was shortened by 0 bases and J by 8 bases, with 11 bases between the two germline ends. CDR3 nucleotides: TGTGCCATCAGTGAGTCAGGGCAGGGGCATTCACCCCTCCACTTT. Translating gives CAISESGQGHSPLHF.

DNA for the CDR3: TGCGCCAGCAGCTTGGCACAGGGGCATGAGCAGTTCTTC. This encodes CASSLAQGHEQFF. This sequence joins TRBV5-1 and TRBJ2-1, with TRBD1 identical over 7 bases. V gave up 0 bases and J gave up 8 bases; unmatched junction bases: 2. Germline CDR1 SGHRS, CDR2 YFSETQ. CDR3 length equals 13 residues.

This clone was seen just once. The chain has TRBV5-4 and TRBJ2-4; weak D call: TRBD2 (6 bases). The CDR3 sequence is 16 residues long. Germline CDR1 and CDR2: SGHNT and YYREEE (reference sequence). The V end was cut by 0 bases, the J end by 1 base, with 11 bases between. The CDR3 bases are TGTGCCAGCAGCTTGGGGGGCGCGGGGGCCAAAAACATTCAGTACTTC. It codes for CASSLGGAGAKNIQYF.

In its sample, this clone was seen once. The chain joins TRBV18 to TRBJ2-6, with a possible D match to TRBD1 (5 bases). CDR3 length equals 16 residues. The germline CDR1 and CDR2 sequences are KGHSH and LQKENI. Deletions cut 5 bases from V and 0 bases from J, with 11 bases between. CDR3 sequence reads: CASSWQGFSGANVLTF. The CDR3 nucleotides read TGTGCCAGCTCATGGCAGGGATTCTCTGGGGCCAACGTCCTGACTTTC.

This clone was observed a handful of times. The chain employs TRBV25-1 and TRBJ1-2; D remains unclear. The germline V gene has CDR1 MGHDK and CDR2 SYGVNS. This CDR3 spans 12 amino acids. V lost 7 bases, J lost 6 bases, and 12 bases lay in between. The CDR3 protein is CASMNREDGYTF. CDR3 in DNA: TGTGCCAGCATGAACCGGGAGGATGGCTACACCTTC.

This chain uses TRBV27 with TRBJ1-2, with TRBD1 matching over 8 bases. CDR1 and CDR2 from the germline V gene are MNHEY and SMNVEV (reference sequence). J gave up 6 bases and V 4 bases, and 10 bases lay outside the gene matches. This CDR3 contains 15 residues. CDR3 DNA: TGTGCCAGCAGTTCGTGGCGACAGGGGATGGATGGCTACACCTTC. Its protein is CASSSWRQGMDGYTF.

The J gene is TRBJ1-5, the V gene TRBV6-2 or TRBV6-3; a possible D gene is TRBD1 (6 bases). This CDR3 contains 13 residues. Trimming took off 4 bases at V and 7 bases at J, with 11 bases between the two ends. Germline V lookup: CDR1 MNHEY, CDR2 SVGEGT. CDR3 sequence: CASSSQGLQPQHF. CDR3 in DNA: TGTGCCAGCAGTTCACAGGGTTTGCAGCCCCAGCATTTT.

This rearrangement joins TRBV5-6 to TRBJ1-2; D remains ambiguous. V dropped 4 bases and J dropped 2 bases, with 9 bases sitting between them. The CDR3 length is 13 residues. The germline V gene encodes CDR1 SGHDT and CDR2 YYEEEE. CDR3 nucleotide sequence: TGTGCCAGCAGCCCGGGAGAGAACTATGGCTACACCTTC. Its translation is CASSPGENYGYTF.

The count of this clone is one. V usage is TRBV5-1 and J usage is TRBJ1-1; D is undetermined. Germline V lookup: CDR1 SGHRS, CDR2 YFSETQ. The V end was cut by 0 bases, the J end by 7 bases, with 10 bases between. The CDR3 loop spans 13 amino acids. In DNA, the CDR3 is TGCGCCAGCAGCTTGGTGGCAGAGGATGAAGCTTTCTTT. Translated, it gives CASSLVAEDEAFF.